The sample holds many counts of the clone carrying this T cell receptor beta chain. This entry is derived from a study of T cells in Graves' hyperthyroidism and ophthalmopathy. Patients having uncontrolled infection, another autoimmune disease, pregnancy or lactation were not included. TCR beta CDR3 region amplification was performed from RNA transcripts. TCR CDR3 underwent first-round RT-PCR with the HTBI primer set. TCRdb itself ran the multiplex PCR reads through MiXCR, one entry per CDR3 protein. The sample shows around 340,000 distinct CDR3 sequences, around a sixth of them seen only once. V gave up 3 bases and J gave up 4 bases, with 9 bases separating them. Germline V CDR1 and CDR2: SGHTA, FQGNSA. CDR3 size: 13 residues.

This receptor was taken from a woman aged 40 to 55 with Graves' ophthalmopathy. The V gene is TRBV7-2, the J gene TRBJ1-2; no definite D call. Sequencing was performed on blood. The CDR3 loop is CASSLPGSYGYTF. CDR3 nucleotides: TGTGCCAGCAGCTTGCCGGGGAGCTATGGCTACACCTTC. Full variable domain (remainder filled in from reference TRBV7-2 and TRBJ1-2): GAGVSQSPSNKVTEKGKDVELRCDPISGHTALYWYRQSLGQGLEFLIYFQGNSAPDKSGLPSDRFSAERTGGSVSTLTIQRTQQEDSAVYLCASSLPGSYGYTFGSGTRLTVV.